This T cell receptor (beta chain) was sequenced for a study of neoadjuvant nivolumab and ipilimumab in lung cancer. Clones were read by immunoSEQ multiplex PCR, and TCRdb kept only the in-frame ones, dropping some. This sample has 20,000 to 25,000 clones, with under 90% found just once. The CDR3 consists of 14 residues. CDR1 and CDR2 from the germline V gene are SGHNT and YENEEA. After removal of 5 bases from V and 7 bases from J, the junction contained 8 bases not matched to a gene. This rearrangement joins TRBV11-3 to TRBJ2-4, with TRBD2 matching over 7 bases. This specimen consisted of peripheral blood, obtained before neoadjuvant nivolumab, alone or with ipilimumab. This receptor was obtained from an adult with non-small cell lung cancer. CDR3 DNA: TGTGCCAGCAGCCACAAAGCGGGATTGAACATTCAGTACTTC. It yields the protein CASSHKAGLNIQYF.